This T cell receptor (beta chain) was found in a study of blood T cell repertoires in COVID-19. Original analysis: It was from reference gene primer amplification that nucleated cell counts were estimated. Assay: immunoSEQ multiplex PCR; the TCRdb copy retains only in-frame clones and omits some. For V, J and clone size, that table is used; D and trimming come from the DNA. Among 140,000 to 150,000 clones listed, just under 85% were seen once. This clonotype was obtained from a middle-aged woman with active or convalescent COVID-19. The sample taken for sequencing was peripheral blood.

The CDR3 spells CASFRAGADNEQFF. Written as DNA, the CDR3 is TGTGCCAGCTTCCGGGCGGGGGCCGACAATGAGCAGTTCTTC. This chain joins TRBV2 and TRBJ2-1; D perhaps matches TRBD2 (7 bases). CDR3 size: 14 residues. The germline V gene encodes CDR1 SNHLY and CDR2 FYNNEI. V was trimmed by 8 bases and J by 5 bases, leaving 16 bases between them.